These 31 T cell receptor beta chains originate from one sample sequenced in a study of blood T cell repertoires in COVID-19. Assay: immunoSEQ multiplex PCR; the TCRdb copy retains only in-frame clones and omits some. This table holds approximately 190,000 clones, about 80% found once. Material for sequencing was PBMCs or T cells enriched from blood (not recorded which). The receptors originated from a middle-aged man who had recovered from COVID-19.

The chain combines TRBV19 with TRBJ1-2, with a possible D match to TRBD1 (6 bases). The CDR3 is 12 residues long. Germline values: CDR1 LNHDA, CDR2 SQIVND (reference sequence). V was cut by 6 bases and J by 8 bases, with 13 bases left in between. In DNA, the CDR3 is TGTGCCAGTAGGAGGGACACCTTGGGCTACACCTTC. Translation gives CASRRDTLGYTF.

This CDR3 is CASSRDRAGNTIYF. The DNA of the CDR3 is TGTGCCAGCAGCCGTGACAGGGCTGGAAACACCATATATTTT. This rearrangement joins TRBV5-6 to TRBJ1-3; TRBD1 aligns across 7 bases. This CDR3 is built from 14 residues. The germline CDR1 and CDR2 sequences are SGHDT and YYEEEE. The trim removed 4 bases at V and 2 bases at J, leaving 3 bases unmatched.

This chain connects TRBV7-9 to TRBJ1-5, with 7 bases fitting TRBD1. Unmatched junction bases numbered 13, after V lost 5 bases and J lost 3 bases. CDR3 length: 17 amino acids. Germline V lookup: CDR1 SEHNR, CDR2 FQNEAQ (reference sequence). The CDR3 region is CASSHELRQGINQPQHF. The CDR3 DNA reads as TGTGCCAGCAGCCATGAGCTTCGACAGGGCATCAATCAGCCCCAGCATTTT. The full variable domain, completed using reference TRBV7-9 and TRBJ1-5, is DTGVSQNPRHKITKRGQNVTFRCDPISEHNRLYWYRQTLGQGPEFLTYFQNEAQLEKSRLLSDRFSAERPKGSFSTLEIQRTEQGDSAMYLCASSHELRQGINQPQHFGDGTRLSIL.

The V gene is TRBV28, the J gene TRBJ1-2, with 9 bases lining up with TRBD1. The CDR3 runs 15 residues. The V gene end was trimmed by 6 bases and the J gene end by 2 bases; junction bases not matched to a gene: 7. Germline V lookup: CDR1 MDHEN, CDR2 SYDVKM. CDR3 loop: CASRAGQGSNYGYTF. CDR3 coding DNA: TGTGCCAGCAGAGCTGGACAGGGGTCGAACTATGGCTACACCTTC.

V is TRBV7-9 and J is TRBJ2-1, with TRBD2 matching 7 bases. V was clipped by 6 bases and J by 4 bases; unmatched bases: 3. Germline V gene data show CDR1 as SEHNR and CDR2 as FQNEAQ (reference sequence). This CDR3 is 13 amino acids long. The CDR3, as DNA: TGTGCCAGCAGAAAGCGGGAATACAATGAGCAGTTCTTC. It yields the protein CASRKREYNEQFF.

The chain links TRBV27 to TRBJ2-5; D might be TRBD2 (8 bases). V lost 3 bases and J 5 bases, leaving 16 bases between the germline ends. Per germline, CDR1 MNHEY and CDR2 SMNVEV (reference sequence). The CDR3 contains 15 residues. The CDR3 sequence is CASSFLRGGQETQYF. CDR3 nucleotides: TGTGCCAGCAGTTTCTTACGGGGGGGACAGGAGACCCAGTACTTC.

V and J are TRBV6-5 and TRBJ2-7; 8 bases are a match to TRBD1. Germline-derived CDR1 and CDR2 are MNHEY and SVGAGI. J gave up 5 bases and V 2 bases, and 8 bases lay outside the gene matches. The CDR3 sequence is 15 residues long. The CDR3 is CASSYRTGLTDEQYF. In DNA, the CDR3 is TGTGCCAGCAGTTACCGGACAGGGCTTACCGACGAGCAGTACTTC.

This clone was counted a single time. The chain has TRBV28 and TRBJ1-2; no reliable D call. The germline CDR1 and CDR2 sequences are MDHEN and SYDVKM. Trimming stripped 4 bases from V and 7 bases from J, with 22 bases between. The CDR3 has 16 residues. The CDR3 DNA sequence: TGTGCCAGCAGTTCGATGGGCCCATCTCTATGGATTGGCTACACCTTC. This sequence encodes CASSSMGPSLWIGYTF.

This chain joins TRBV6-5 and TRBJ1-2, with D perhaps matching TRBD1 (6 bases). Trimming took off 7 bases at V and 3 bases at J, with 12 bases between the two ends. Per germline, CDR1 MNHEY and CDR2 SVGAGI. The CDR3 is 13 residues long. CDR3 DNA sequence: TGTGCCAGCAAGGGGGTTGGGGACTATGGCTACACCTTC. Its protein is CASKGVGDYGYTF.

The chain links TRBV11-2 to TRBJ1-2; tentatively, D is TRBD1 (6 bases). The V gene's germline CDR1 is SGHAT and CDR2 FQNNGV. V shed 4 bases and J shed 5 bases, with 17 bases lying between them. The CDR3 has 15 residues. The CDR3 region has the DNA TGTGCCAGCAGCTCGAACAGGGAGTTGGGTTATGGCTACACCTTC. Its translation is CASSSNRELGYGYTF. Using reference TRBV11-2 and TRBJ1-2 for the parts outside the CDR3, the full variable domain is EAGVAQSPRYKIIEKRQSVAFWCNPISGHATLYWYQQILGQGPKLLIQFQNNGVVDDSQLPKDRFSAERLKGVDSTLKIQPAKLEDSAVYLCASSSNRELGYGYTFGSGTRLTVV.

The rearrangement links TRBV7-3 to TRBJ2-2; D is unclear. This CDR3 is 13 amino acids long. Deletions cut 5 bases from V and 2 bases from J, with 6 bases between. CDR1 is SGHTA and CDR2 is FQGTGA in the germline V gene. The CDR3, as DNA: TGTGCCAGCAGCGTTACTAACACCGGGGAGCTGTTTTTT. Encoded protein: CASSVTNTGELFF.

The chain links TRBV7-8 to TRBJ1-2; possibly TRBD1 for D (5 bases). The CDR3 contains 15 residues. V shed 6 bases and J shed 3 bases, with 17 bases lying between them. CDR1 is SGHVS and CDR2 is FQNEAQ in the germline V gene. CDR3 loop: CASSSAPGTHYGYTF. The CDR3 nucleotides are TGTGCCAGCAGTTCGGCTCCCGGGACTCACTATGGCTACACCTTC.

This chain links TRBV4-3 with TRBJ2-2, with a tentative D call TRBD2 (6 bases). Germline CDR1 and CDR2: LGHNA and YSLEER. The CDR3 spans 18 residues. The V end was cut by 0 bases, the J end by 1 base, with 15 bases between. The CDR3 nucleotides are TGCGCCAGCAGCCAAGATAGAGGAGGGACGGGGAACACCGGGGAGCTGTTTTTT. It is translated as CASSQDRGGTGNTGELFF.

The chain is built from TRBV2 and TRBJ2-1; 11 bases match TRBD2. CDR3 size: 17 residues. Germline values: CDR1 SNHLY, CDR2 FYNNEI. After removal of 6 bases from V and 7 bases from J, the junction contained 14 bases not matched to a gene. The CDR3 is CASRERLAGGPVNEQFF. The CDR3 bases are TGTGCCAGCAGGGAGCGTTTAGCGGGGGGGCCTGTGAATGAGCAGTTCTTC.

This chain uses TRBV4-2 with TRBJ1-1; D gene unclear. Per germline, CDR1 LGHNA and CDR2 YNFKEQ. Trimming shortened V by 1 base and J by 1 base, and 7 bases separated the two germline ends. CDR3 size: 14 residues. The CDR3 spells CASSQGAENTEAFF. CDR3 bases: TGTGCCAGCAGCCAAGGAGCCGAGAACACTGAAGCTTTCTTT.

This chain joins TRBV9 and TRBJ2-3, with 7 bases lining up with TRBD2. The CDR3 sequence is 16 residues long. Germline V gene data show CDR1 as SGDLS and CDR2 as YYNGEE. The junction had 7 bases not matched to a gene; V was cut back by 1 base and J by 2 bases. For the CDR3, the DNA is TGTGCCAGCAGCGTAAGGCTAGCGGCGGACACAGATACGCAGTATTTT. It codes for CASSVRLAADTDTQYF.

The genes are TRBV29-1 and TRBJ1-2; 7 nucleotides match TRBD1. Germline lookup yields CDR1 SQVTM and CDR2 ANQGSEA. The CDR3 totals 12 residues. J lost 5 bases, V lost 7 bases, and 7 bases had no gene match. The CDR3 protein is CSAQLTGYGYTF. In nucleotides, the CDR3 is TGCAGCGCCCAATTGACAGGGTATGGCTACACCTTC.

In this sample, this clone turned up a few times. The chain carries TRBV9 and TRBJ2-2, with 10 bases fitting TRBD2. The trim removed 7 bases at V and 1 base at J, leaving 4 bases unmatched. CDR1 is SGDLS and CDR2 is YYNGEE in the germline V gene. This CDR3 region has 15 residues. The chain's CDR3 is CASGVAGGNTGELFF. CDR3 DNA: TGTGCCAGCGGGGTAGCGGGGGGGAACACCGGGGAGCTGTTTTTT.

The chain carries TRBV27 and TRBJ1-6; possible D gene TRBD1, 5 bases. The length of the CDR3 is 15 residues. Trimming removed 6 bases from V and 5 bases from J, with 14 bases in between. The V gene's germline CDR1 is MNHEY and CDR2 SMNVEV (reference sequence). This chain's CDR3 is CASSLDSLDNSPLHF. In nucleotides, the CDR3 is TGTGCCAGCAGCCTCGACAGCCTAGATAATTCACCCCTCCACTTT.

The chain links TRBV29-1 to TRBJ2-7; TRBD1 matches at 12 bases. CDR1 is SQVTM, CDR2 ANQGSEA, per germline. The CDR3 has 13 amino acids. With V trimmed by 5 bases and J by 5 bases, 4 bases remained unmatched. CDR3 region: CSVPGQGAHEQYF. For the CDR3, the DNA is TGCAGCGTTCCGGGACAGGGGGCCCACGAGCAGTACTTC.

The chain combines TRBV7-9 with TRBJ1-1; TRBD1 matches 7 bases. The CDR3 covers 13 residues. Trimming at V came to 4 bases and at J to 7 bases, leaving 6 bases not matched to a gene. Germline CDR1 SEHNR, CDR2 FQNEAQ (reference sequence). The CDR3 here is CASSSMGQIEAFF. CDR3 bases: TGTGCCAGCAGCTCAATGGGACAGATTGAAGCTTTCTTT.

The CDR3 sequence is CASSPRYMERRNNSPLHF. The CDR3 bases are TGTGCCAGCTCACCAAGGTACATGGAACGGAGGAATAATTCACCCCTCCACTTT. The chain carries TRBV18 and TRBJ1-6; D unclear. Germline CDR1 KGHSH, CDR2 LQKENI. Trimming stripped 2 bases from V and 5 bases from J, with 19 bases between. This CDR3 has 18 amino acids. Based on the CDR3 plus reference TRBV18 and TRBJ1-6, the full variable domain is NAGVMQNPRHLVRRRGQEARLRCSPMKGHSHVYWYRQLPEEGLKFMVYLQKENIIDESGMPKERFSAEFPKEGPSILRIQQVVRGDSAAYFCASSPRYMERRNNSPLHFGNGTRLTVT.

J is TRBJ1-1 and V is TRBV19; 10 positions agree with TRBD1. CDR1 and CDR2 from the germline V gene are LNHDA and SQIVND (reference sequence). After removal of 5 bases from V and 5 bases from J, the junction contained 11 bases not matched to a gene. The length of the CDR3 is 16 residues. CDR3 region: CASSDRSGTGVTEAFF. For the CDR3, the DNA is TGTGCCAGTAGTGACCGATCCGGGACAGGGGTGACTGAAGCTTTCTTT.

This clone appeared a single time. The rearrangement links TRBV5-1 to TRBJ1-1; D not certain. The V gene lost 4 bases and the J gene lost 1 base, with 11 bases spanning the gap. The CDR3 is 14 amino acids. Germline loops: CDR1 SGHRS, CDR2 YFSETQ. CDR3 sequence (DNA): TGCGCCAGCAGCCCGGCGACACAGAACACTGAAGCTTTCTTT. Amino acids: CASSPATQNTEAFF. The full variable domain, completed using reference TRBV5-1 and TRBJ1-1, is KAGVTQTPRYLIKTRGQQVTLSCSPISGHRSVSWYQQTPGQGLQFLFEYFSETQRNKGNFPGRFSGRQFSNSRSEMNVSTLELGDSALYLCASSPATQNTEAFFGQGTRLTVV.

The chain recombines TRBV6-1 with TRBJ1-1, with 9 positions matching TRBD1. Germline CDR1 MNHNS, CDR2 SASEGT. With 3 bases clipped from V and 7 bases from J, the junction kept 9 bases outside the gene matches. This CDR3 has 15 residues. The CDR3 reads CASSESPGTGYEAFF. The CDR3 nucleotides read TGTGCCAGCAGTGAGAGTCCCGGGACAGGGTATGAAGCTTTCTTT.

The chain uses TRBV2 and TRBJ1-5; no definite D call. Per germline, CDR1 SNHLY and CDR2 FYNNEI. Between the trimmed V and J ends, which lost 6 bases and 4 bases, there was a span of 16 bases. The CDR3 is made up of 15 amino acids. For the CDR3, the DNA is TGTGCCAGCAGCTCCCTAGGCGGGAATAATCAGCCCCAGCATTTT. Residues: CASSSLGGNNQPQHF. The complete variable domain, with remaining parts taken from reference TRBV2 and TRBJ1-5, reads EPEVTQTPSHQVTQMGQEVILRCVPISNHLYFYWYRQILGQKVEFLVSFYNNEISEKSEIFDDQFSVERPDGSNFTLKIRSTKLEDSAMYFCASSSLGGNNQPQHFGDGTRLSIL.

This clone turned up a few times. The J gene is TRBJ1-1, the V gene TRBV12-3 or TRBV12-4; 7 bases map to TRBD1. The CDR3 spans 13 residues. The V and J ends lost 1 base and 5 bases, in that order; junction bases with no gene match: 1. The CDR3 loop is CASSLGRGTEAFF. In DNA, the CDR3 is TGTGCCAGCAGTTTAGGCAGGGGGACTGAAGCTTTCTTT.

The CDR3 sequence: CASRYLAAGDTQYF. The CDR3 DNA sequence: TGTGCCAGCAGGTATCTAGCGGCGGGAGATACGCAGTATTTT. The rearrangement joins TRBV28 to TRBJ2-3; 7 bases line up with TRBD2. Germline-derived CDR1 and CDR2 are MDHEN and SYDVKM. There are 14 residues in the CDR3. J lost 5 bases, V lost 6 bases, and 8 bases had no gene match. Using reference TRBV28 and TRBJ2-3 for the parts outside the CDR3, the full variable domain is DVKVTQSSRYLVKRTGEKVFLECVQDMDHENMFWYRQDPGLGLRLIYFSYDVKMKEKGDIPEGYSVSREKKERFSLILESASTNQTSMYLCASRYLAAGDTQYFGPGTRLTVL.

On this clone itself: The same CDR3 can be traced to other DNA sequences in this sample. The V call is TRBV27, the J call TRBJ1-2; tentative D call: TRBD1 (6 bases). The CDR3 is 13 amino acids. V lost 3 bases and J lost 4, with 9 bases in between. Germline loops: CDR1 MNHEY, CDR2 SMNVEV (reference sequence). The CDR3 protein is CASSFQGSYGYTF. In nucleotides, the CDR3 is TGTGCCAGCAGTTTCCAGGGGAGCTATGGCTACACCTTC.

This rearrangement joins TRBV3-1 (or the pseudogene TRBV3-2) to TRBJ1-2, with D possibly being TRBD1 (6 bases). In germline, CDR1 is LGHDT, CDR2 YNNKEL (reference sequence). The CDR3 extends over 14 amino acids. Between the trimmed V and J ends, which lost 4 bases and 7 bases, there was a span of 16 bases. Here the CDR3 reads CASSLMGAGGGYTF. The CDR3 DNA reads as TGTGCCAGCAGCCTTATGGGGGCAGGTGGTGGCTACACCTTC.

The rearrangement links TRBV28 to TRBJ2-1; TRBD2 matches at 8 bases. V trimming: 10 bases; J trimming: 7 bases; junction bases outside the gene matches: 9. This CDR3 contains 13 residues. From germline, CDR1 is MDHEN and CDR2 SYDVKM. In DNA form, the CDR3 reads TGTGCCATCGGCGGGAGGACTATGAATGAGCAGTTCTTC. This gives the protein CAIGGRTMNEQFF.